One sample yielded the 7 T cell receptor beta chains listed below, sequenced in a study of blood T cell repertoires in COVID-19. Using immunoSEQ multiplex PCR, the repertoire was profiled, and TCRdb retains in-frame clones only, with some absent. The sample lists about 82,000 clones; almost 85% were seen once. Sequencing was done on a sample of peripheral blood. All receptors come from a man in his fifties or sixties with active or convalescent COVID-19.

The chain links TRBV7-2 to TRBJ2-3; D call uncertain. CDR3 length equals 13 residues. The V gene's germline CDR1 is SGHTA and CDR2 FQGNSA. The V gene lost 5 bases and the J gene lost 0 bases, with 6 bases spanning the gap. CDR3 DNA: TGTGCCAGCAGCGGGCAGAGCACAGATACGCAGTATTTT. Translation: CASSGQSTDTQYF.

In its sample, this clone was seen once. The V and J genes are TRBV24-1 and TRBJ2-1; 8 positions agree with TRBD1. The CDR3 loop spans 17 amino acids. The J segment lost 8 bases and the V segment lost 5 bases, leaving 16 bases of the junction unmatched. The germline gives CDR1 KGHDR, CDR2 SFDVKD. The CDR3 here is CATSVPSGQGAVYEQFF. The CDR3 coding sequence is TGTGCCACCAGTGTCCCGTCGGGGCAGGGGGCGGTCTATGAGCAGTTCTTC.

This chain joins TRBV28 and TRBJ1-6; D is perhaps TRBD1 (6 bases). Germline CDR1 and CDR2: MDHEN and SYDVKM. The CDR3 loop spans 15 amino acids. V was cut by 1 base and J by 7 bases, with 11 bases left in between. CDR3 nucleotide sequence: TGTGCCAGCAGTTTATCCCACAGGGACAATTCACCCCTCCACTTT. As protein: CASSLSHRDNSPLHF.

V gene TRBV24-1 combines with J gene TRBJ2-3, with 12 bases lining up with TRBD2. Looked up from germline, CDR1 is KGHDR and CDR2 is SFDVKD. V gave up 4 bases and J gave up 0 bases; unmatched junction bases: 10. The CDR3 is 19 residues long. CDR3 DNA: TGTGCCACCAGTGACCCCGTACTAGCGGGGGGATCTAGCACAGATACGCAGTATTTT. It codes for CATSDPVLAGGSSTDTQYF.

V is TRBV28 and J is TRBJ1-5; D possibly corresponds to TRBD1 (6 bases). Trimming removed 10 bases from V and 2 bases from J, with 15 bases in between. Germline assignment: CDR1 MDHEN and CDR2 SYDVKM. This CDR3 has 14 residues. CDR3 residues: CAIRRGGGNQPQHF. The CDR3 bases are TGTGCCATCCGGAGAGGGGGAGGCAATCAGCCCCAGCATTTT.

The chain employs TRBV29-1 and TRBJ2-5; 8 positions match TRBD2. The ends lost 7 bases at V and 5 bases at J; junction bases unmatched: 3. CDR3 length: 11 amino acids. Germline-derived CDR1 and CDR2 are SQVTM and ANQGSEA. In nucleotides, the CDR3 is TGCAGCGAGCAGCGGGGGGAGACCCAGTACTTC. Residues: CSEQRGETQYF. The whole variable domain, filled in from reference TRBV29-1 and TRBJ2-5, reads SAVISQKPSRDICQRGTSLTIQCQVDSQVTMMFWYRQQPGQSLTLIATANQGSEATYESGFVIDKFPISRPNLTFSTLTVSNMSPEDSSIYLCSEQRGETQYFGPGTRLLVL.

The chain uses TRBV24-1 and TRBJ2-1; a possible D gene is TRBD1 (5 bases). Trimming cost V 1 base and J 0 bases, with 9 bases left between them. The CDR3 extends over 16 amino acids. Germline lookup yields CDR1 KGHDR and CDR2 SFDVKD. DNA of the CDR3: TGTGCCACCAGTGATTTAGGGGCAAGCTCCTACAATGAGCAGTTCTTC. This sequence encodes CATSDLGASSYNEQFF.